Below, one T cell receptor beta chain is given with its context. The antigen is undetermined. This CDR3 spans 15 amino acids. Germline loops: CDR1 SGHNT, CDR2 YYREEE (reference sequence). V was clipped by 5 bases and J by 0 bases; unmatched bases: 6. Sequenced by immunoSEQ multiplex PCR; TCRdb stores in-frame clones only, minus some. The table includes over 60,000 clones, roughly 96% detected once. This specimen belongs to a study of cytomegalovirus exposure and HLA in healthy donors. Regarding the study as a whole: In vitro assays verified that three CMV-associated chains recognized CMV antigens specifically.

Sequencing was carried out using PBMCs. The sequence was collected from a young man in good health and CMV-seronegative. The chain uses TRBV5-4 and TRBJ2-3; TRBD1 aligns across 7 bases. CDR3 in amino acids: CASSLEGASTDTQYF. CDR3 DNA: TGTGCCAGCAGTCTAGAGGGGGCTAGCACAGATACGCAGTATTTT.